This T cell receptor (beta chain) was found in a study of human thymus T cells. General observations from the study: Both thymic and peripheral blood repertoires showed apparently biased V and J usage.

Details on this clone: Its matching antigen is unknown.

Method: immunoSEQ multiplex PCR; TCRdb's copy keeps in-frame clones and lacks some. The profile shows some 80,000 clones, approximately 97% of them singletons. This CDR3 has 21 residues. The J segment lost 7 bases and the V segment lost 4 bases, leaving 24 bases of the junction unmatched. Per the germline V gene, CDR1 is SGHDN and CDR2 is FVKESK. Corrective cardiac surgery supplied the resected thymus tissue. Donation was from healthy Finnish infants who were having corrective surgery that addressed congenital heart defects. V is TRBV14 and J is TRBJ2-2, with 10 positions matching TRBD2. The specimen sequenced was thymus tissue. This TCR derives from a boy under two years old with a congenital heart defect but otherwise immunologically healthy. The CDR3 bases are TGTGCCAGCAGCCCCCATGGGTCGGTAGCGGGGGGCCAGCCAGCTGGCGGGGAGCTGTTTTTT. Encoded protein: CASSPHGSVAGGQPAGGELFF.